These 13 T cell receptor beta chains were sequenced from one sample in a study of Tregs in tolerant kidney transplant recipients. Sequencing was performed with immunoSEQ multiplex PCR; in TCRdb, only in-frame clones are kept and a portion is missing. The repertoire has about 110,000 clones, almost 90% of them found once; the top ten carry just under 0.35%. The sample consisted of CD4+ T cells from blood, taken before the transplant. These receptor sequences come from a human donor who received a combined kidney and bone marrow transplant.

The genes are TRBV5-1 and TRBJ2-7; D might be TRBD2 (5 bases). The CDR3 loop spans 15 amino acids. V lost 3 bases and J lost 0, with 13 bases in between. In germline, CDR1 is SGHRS, CDR2 YFSETQ. This CDR3 reads CASSSRALSSYEQYF. CDR3 bases: TGCGCCAGCAGCTCGAGGGCCTTGAGCTCCTACGAGCAGTACTTC.

This sequence joins TRBV4-3 and TRBJ1-2; TRBD1 aligns across 10 bases. V trimming: 4 bases; J trimming: 7 bases; junction bases outside the gene matches: 6. The CDR3 totals 14 residues. CDR1 LGHNA and CDR2 YSLEER come from the germline V gene. CDR3 nucleotides: TGCGCCAGCAGCCCCGGGACAGGGGAACGTGGCTACACCTTC. Amino acid sequence: CASSPGTGERGYTF.

This chain uses TRBV9 with TRBJ2-7; D is undetermined. V was trimmed by 4 bases and J by 2 bases, leaving 16 bases between them. CDR1 is SGDLS and CDR2 is YYNGEE in the germline V gene. CDR3 size: 15 residues. CDR3 protein: CASSSSEAATYEQYF. In nucleotides, the CDR3 is TGTGCCAGCAGCTCCTCCGAGGCCGCAACCTACGAGCAGTACTTC. The full variable domain, in which reference TRBV9 and TRBJ2-7 provide the parts outside the CDR3, is DSGVTQTPKHLITATGQRVTLRCSPRSGDLSVYWYQQSLDQGLQFLIQYYNGEERAKGNILERFSAQQFPDLHSELNLSSLELGDSALYFCASSSSEAATYEQYFGPGTRLTVT.

V usage is TRBV18 and J usage is TRBJ2-2; the match to TRBD1 covers 9 bases. CDR3 length: 14 residues. The junction had 6 bases not matched to a gene; V was cut back by 6 bases and J by 7 bases. Germline V gives CDR1 KGHSH, CDR2 LQKENI. The CDR3 region has the DNA TGTGCCAGCTCGCAGCGACAGGGGGACGGGGAGCTGTTTTTT. It codes for CASSQRQGDGELFF.

V is TRBV30 and J is TRBJ1-1; D is uncertain. From germline, CDR1 is GTSNPN and CDR2 SVGIG (reference sequence). Trimming shortened V by 3 bases and J by 0 bases, and 8 bases separated the two germline ends. This CDR3 is 13 amino acids long. CDR3 amino acids: CAWSRDLNTEAFF. In nucleotides, the CDR3 is TGTGCCTGGAGCAGAGACTTGAACACTGAAGCTTTCTTT.

With regard to this clone: The sample carries other DNA sequences with the same CDR3. The chain joins TRBV5-1 to TRBJ2-5, with 7 bases that match TRBD2. CDR3 length equals 13 residues. The trim removed 5 bases at V and 3 bases at J, leaving 4 bases unmatched. The germline CDR1 and CDR2 sequences are SGHRS and YFSETQ. The CDR3 DNA is TGCGCCAGCAGTGAAAGCGGGGAAGAGACCCAGTACTTC. Translated, it gives CASSESGEETQYF. Full variable domain (remainder filled in from reference TRBV5-1 and TRBJ2-5): KAGVTQTPRYLIKTRGQQVTLSCSPISGHRSVSWYQQTPGQGLQFLFEYFSETQRNKGNFPGRFSGRQFSNSRSEMNVSTLELGDSALYLCASSESGEETQYFGPGTRLLVL.

The V gene is TRBV20-1, the J gene TRBJ2-3; D uncertain. Trimming took off 8 bases at V and 4 bases at J, with 10 bases between the two ends. CDR3 size: 11 residues. Per the germline V gene, CDR1 is DFQATT and CDR2 is SNEGSKA (reference sequence). The CDR3 bases are TGCAGTCGCGGAGACTCAGATACGCAGTATTTT. Residues: CSRGDSDTQYF.

V gene TRBV19 combines with J gene TRBJ1-4, with 8 nucleotides matching TRBD1. The CDR3 loop spans 15 amino acids. Per germline, CDR1 LNHDA and CDR2 SQIVND (reference sequence). V trimming: 5 bases; J trimming: 7 bases; junction bases outside the gene matches: 9. The chain's CDR3 is CASSAASGGSEKLFF. The CDR3 bases are TGTGCCAGTAGTGCCGCCTCAGGGGGCTCTGAAAAACTGTTTTTT. Full variable domain (outside the CDR3, taken from reference TRBV19 and TRBJ1-4): DGGITQSPKYLFRKEGQNVTLSCEQNLNHDAMYWYRQDPGQGLRLIYYSQIVNDFQKGDIAEGYSVSREKKESFPLTVTSAQKNPTAFYLCASSAASGGSEKLFFGSGTQLSVL.

This clone was recorded once. V gene TRBV14 combines with J gene TRBJ2-1, with 9 bases that match TRBD1. This CDR3 comprises 19 residues. Germline CDR1 SGHDN, CDR2 FVKESK. V lost 0 bases and J lost 3; bases outside the gene matches: 12. The CDR3: CASSQEGWGKTGGYNEQFF. In DNA, the CDR3 is TGTGCCAGCAGCCAAGAGGGCTGGGGAAAGACAGGGGGCTACAATGAGCAGTTCTTC.

The chain couples TRBV10-3 to TRBJ1-2; D perhaps matches TRBD1 (5 bases). V dropped 1 base and J dropped 8 bases, with 14 bases sitting between them. Germline V gene data show CDR1 as ENHRY and CDR2 as SYGVKD. The CDR3 runs to 14 residues. Here the CDR3 reads CAISELAQGGGYTF. CDR3 sequence (DNA): TGTGCCATCAGTGAGTTAGCTCAGGGAGGCGGCTACACCTTC.

The chain employs TRBV5-4 and TRBJ2-3; TRBD1 matches 9 bases. CDR1 and CDR2 from the germline V gene are SGHNT and YYREEE (reference sequence). The J segment lost 3 bases and the V segment lost 9 bases, leaving 8 bases of the junction unmatched. The CDR3 extends over 14 amino acids. CDR3 region: CATTGGARTDTQYF. In nucleotides, the CDR3 is TGTGCCACAACAGGGGGCGCTCGGACAGATACGCAGTATTTT.

This chain links TRBV4-3 with TRBJ2-3, with TRBD2 matching 10 bases. The J segment lost 7 bases and the V segment lost 5 bases, leaving 21 bases of the junction unmatched. This CDR3 has 19 residues. Germline CDR1 LGHNA, CDR2 YSLEER. As DNA, the CDR3 is TGCGCCAGCAGCTCCGATGTTGCCCTAGCGGGAGCTTTAGGTAATACGCAGTATTTT. Its protein is CASSSDVALAGALGNTQYF.

The V and J genes are TRBV5-4 and TRBJ1-2, with D possibly matching TRBD1 (6 bases). Trimming pared 3 bases from V and 8 bases from J, leaving 17 bases between. The CDR3 is 14 residues long. Germline V gene sequence: CDR1 SGHNT, CDR2 YYREEE (reference sequence). The CDR3 loop reads CASSSGGGRWGYTF. For the CDR3, the DNA is TGTGCCAGCAGCTCCGGCGGGGGCCGGTGGGGCTACACCTTC.